The sequence of this TCR beta chain was determined in a study of CD8 T cells in ankylosing spondylitis. The study, taken as a whole, reports: Reportedly, matched ankylosing spondylitis synovial fluid was significantly enriched for disease-linked clones.

This clonotype occurred many times. Its antigen remains unidentified. Germline V lookup: CDR1 MNHNS, CDR2 SASEGT. This CDR3 has 18 residues. After removal of 6 bases from V and 0 bases from J, the junction contained 15 bases not matched to a gene. TCRdb ran MiXCR on the 5' RACE reads and lists one entry per CDR3 protein. The sample gives around 150,000 distinct CDR3 sequences, approximately 20% of which show up once; about 8% is in the top ten. This chain uses TRBV6-1 with TRBJ2-3, with 7 bases aligning to TRBD2. The clonotype originates from a male donor with ankylosing spondylitis or in good health (not recorded which). The specimen was blood, either unsorted or a sorted T cell fraction (not recorded which). CDR3 nucleotides: TGTGCCAGCAGCCTTCGACCTCTAGCGGCCCTTAGCACAGATACGCAGTATTTT. Amino acids: CASSLRPLAALSTDTQYF.